The present entry profiles one T cell receptor (beta chain) with its context. The antigen remains undetermined. This sample is part of a study of PD-1 blockade in classical Hodgkin lymphoma. Overall study results and limits: Baseline diversity was lower in partial responders and progressors than complete responders. Diminished baseline TCR diversity has been reported in newly diagnosed patients relative to healthy donors.

Some clones are missing from TCRdb's copy, which holds only in-frame ones; the method was immunoSEQ multiplex PCR. The sample lists around 6,000 clones, 70% to 85% seen once, with 37% in the top ten. The patients all showed relapse after autologous stem cell transplantation, while their brentuximab vedotin exposure varied. V lost 4 bases and J 0 bases, leaving 1 base between the germline ends. This CDR3 spans 13 amino acids. The germline V gene has CDR1 SGHTA and CDR2 FQGNSA. Specimen: peripheral blood mononuclear cells (PBMCs), collected at baseline. The chain recombines TRBV7-2 with TRBJ2-6, with no clear D. The TCR originated in a human donor with classical Hodgkin lymphoma. The CDR3 protein is CASSSSGANVLTF. CDR3 DNA sequence: TGTGCCAGCAGCTCCTCTGGGGCCAACGTCCTGACTTTC. Using reference TRBV7-2 and TRBJ2-6 for the parts outside the CDR3, the full variable domain is GAGVSQSPSNKVTEKGKDVELRCDPISGHTALYWYRQSLGQGLEFLIYFQGNSAPDKSGLPSDRFSAERTGGSVSTLTIQRTQQEDSAVYLCASSSSGANVLTFGAGSRLTVL.